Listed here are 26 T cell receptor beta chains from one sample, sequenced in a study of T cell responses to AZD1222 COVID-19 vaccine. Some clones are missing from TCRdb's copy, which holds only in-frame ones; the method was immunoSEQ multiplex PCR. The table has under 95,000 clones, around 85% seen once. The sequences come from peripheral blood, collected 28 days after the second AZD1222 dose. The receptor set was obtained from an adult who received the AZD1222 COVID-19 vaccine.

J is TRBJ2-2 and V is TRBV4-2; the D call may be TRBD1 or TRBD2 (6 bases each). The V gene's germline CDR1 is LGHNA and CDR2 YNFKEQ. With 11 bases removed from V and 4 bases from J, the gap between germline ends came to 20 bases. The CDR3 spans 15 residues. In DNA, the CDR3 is TGTGCCCCCGTCCCACGGGGGCAAGTCACCGGGGAGCTGTTTTTT. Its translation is CAPVPRGQVTGELFF.

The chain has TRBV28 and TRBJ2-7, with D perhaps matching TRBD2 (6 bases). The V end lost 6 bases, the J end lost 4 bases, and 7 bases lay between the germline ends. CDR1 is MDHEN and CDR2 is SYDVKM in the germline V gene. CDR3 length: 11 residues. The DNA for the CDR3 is TGTGCCAGCAGGGAGGGTTACGAGCAGTACTTC. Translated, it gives CASREGYEQYF.

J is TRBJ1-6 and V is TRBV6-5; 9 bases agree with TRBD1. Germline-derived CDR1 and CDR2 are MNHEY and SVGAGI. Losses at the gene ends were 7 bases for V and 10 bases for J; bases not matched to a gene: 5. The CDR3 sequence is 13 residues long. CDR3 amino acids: CASIGQGISPLHF. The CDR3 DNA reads TGTGCCAGCATTGGACAGGGGATATCACCCCTCCACTTT.

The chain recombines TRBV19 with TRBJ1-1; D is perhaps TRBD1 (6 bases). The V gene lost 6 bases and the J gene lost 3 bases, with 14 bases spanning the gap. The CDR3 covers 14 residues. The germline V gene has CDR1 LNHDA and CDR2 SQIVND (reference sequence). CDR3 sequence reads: CASREGVLDTEAFF. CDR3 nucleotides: TGTGCCAGTAGAGAGGGGGTTTTGGACACTGAAGCTTTCTTT.

CDR3 loop: CASSIRGQGRSTDTQYF. Written as DNA, the CDR3 is TGTGCCAGTAGTATACGAGGTCAGGGACGTAGCACAGATACGCAGTATTTT. The chain couples TRBV19 to TRBJ2-3; D may be TRBD1 or TRBD2 (5 bases each). V was shortened by 2 bases and J by 0 bases, with 15 bases between the two germline ends. The germline V gene encodes CDR1 LNHDA and CDR2 SQIVND (reference sequence). This CDR3 is 17 amino acids long.

This chain's CDR3 is CASSPSGAGSTEAFF. CDR3 DNA: TGTGCCAGCTCACCATCAGGGGCGGGCAGCACTGAAGCTTTCTTT. This chain connects TRBV18 to TRBJ1-1, with D perhaps TRBD1 (6 bases). The V end lost 2 bases, the J end lost 4 bases, and 14 bases lay between the germline ends. CDR1 KGHSH and CDR2 LQKENI come from the germline V gene. The CDR3 runs 15 residues.

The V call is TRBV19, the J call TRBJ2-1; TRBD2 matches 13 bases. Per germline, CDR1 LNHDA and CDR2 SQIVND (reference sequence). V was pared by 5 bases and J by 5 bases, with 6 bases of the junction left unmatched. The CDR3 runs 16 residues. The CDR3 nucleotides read TGTGCCAGTAGTGTAACCGGGACTAGCGGGGACAATGAGCAGTTCTTC. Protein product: CASSVTGTSGDNEQFF.

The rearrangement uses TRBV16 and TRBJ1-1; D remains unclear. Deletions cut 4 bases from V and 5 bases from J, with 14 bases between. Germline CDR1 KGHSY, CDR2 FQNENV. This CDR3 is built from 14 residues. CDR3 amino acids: CASSPPTVRTEAFF. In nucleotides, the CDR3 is TGTGCCAGCAGCCCCCCGACGGTTAGAACTGAAGCTTTCTTT.

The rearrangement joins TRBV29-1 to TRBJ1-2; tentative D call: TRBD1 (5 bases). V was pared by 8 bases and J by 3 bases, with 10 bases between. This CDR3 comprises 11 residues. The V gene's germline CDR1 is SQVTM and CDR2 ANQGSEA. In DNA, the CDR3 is TGCAGCACTGGGGGGGACTATGGCTACACCTTC. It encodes CSTGGDYGYTF.

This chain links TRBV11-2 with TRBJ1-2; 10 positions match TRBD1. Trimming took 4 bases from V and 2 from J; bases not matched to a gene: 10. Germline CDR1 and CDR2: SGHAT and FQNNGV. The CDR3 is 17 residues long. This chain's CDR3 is CASSSSGQGTPNYGYTF. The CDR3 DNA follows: TGTGCCAGCAGCTCGTCGGGACAGGGGACGCCAAACTATGGCTACACCTTC.

The CDR3 region has the DNA TGTGCCAGCAGCGATTCGGGCTATGGCTACACCTTC. It is translated as CASSDSGYGYTF. The chain couples TRBV6-5 to TRBJ1-2; D gene ambiguous. Germline V gives CDR1 MNHEY, CDR2 SVGAGI. V shed 6 bases and J shed 4 bases, with 9 bases lying between them. The CDR3 totals 12 residues.

The CDR3 coding sequence is TGTGCCACCAGTGATTCTAAGGGACGGGGCTATGGCTACACCTTC. Protein product: CATSDSKGRGYGYTF. This chain joins TRBV24-1 and TRBJ1-2, with D perhaps TRBD1 (5 bases). V was shortened by 2 bases and J by 4 bases, with 13 bases between the two germline ends. The CDR3 is 15 residues long. CDR1 and CDR2 (germline): KGHDR, SFDVKD.

CDR3 region: CASSQSGQDYNEQFF. The CDR3 region has the DNA TGCGCCAGCAGCCAATCGGGACAGGACTACAATGAGCAGTTCTTC. The chain uses TRBV5-1 and TRBJ2-1; 8 bases line up with TRBD1. The V gene end was trimmed by 4 bases and the J gene end by 3 bases; junction bases not matched to a gene: 6. The CDR3 consists of 15 residues. CDR1 is SGHRS, CDR2 YFSETQ, per germline.

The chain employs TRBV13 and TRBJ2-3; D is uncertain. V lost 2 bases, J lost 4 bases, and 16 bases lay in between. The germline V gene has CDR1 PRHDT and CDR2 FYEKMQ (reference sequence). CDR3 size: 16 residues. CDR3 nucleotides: TGTGCCAGCAGCTTAATCCGGACCGGACGGGCAGATACGCAGTATTTT. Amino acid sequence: CASSLIRTGRADTQYF.

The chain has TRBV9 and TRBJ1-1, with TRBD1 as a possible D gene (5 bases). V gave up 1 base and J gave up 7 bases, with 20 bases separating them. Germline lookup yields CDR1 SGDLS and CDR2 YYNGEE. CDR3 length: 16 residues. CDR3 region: CASSVSHGQPGGEAFF. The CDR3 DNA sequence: TGTGCCAGCAGCGTATCCCATGGGCAGCCTGGGGGTGAAGCTTTCTTT.

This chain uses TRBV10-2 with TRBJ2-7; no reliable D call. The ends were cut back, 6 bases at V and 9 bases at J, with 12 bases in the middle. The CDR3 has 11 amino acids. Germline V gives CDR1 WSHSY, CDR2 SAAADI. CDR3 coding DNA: TGCGCCAGCAGCCAAGGGTCCGGGCAGTACTTC. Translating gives CASSQGSGQYF.

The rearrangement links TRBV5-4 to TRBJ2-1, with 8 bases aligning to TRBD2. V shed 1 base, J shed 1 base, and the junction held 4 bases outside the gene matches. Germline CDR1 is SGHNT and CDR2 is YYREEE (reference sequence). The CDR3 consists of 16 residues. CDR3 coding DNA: TGTGCCAGCAGCTTGAGCGGGGGTACGTCCTACAATGAGCAGTTCTTC. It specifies CASSLSGGTSYNEQFF.

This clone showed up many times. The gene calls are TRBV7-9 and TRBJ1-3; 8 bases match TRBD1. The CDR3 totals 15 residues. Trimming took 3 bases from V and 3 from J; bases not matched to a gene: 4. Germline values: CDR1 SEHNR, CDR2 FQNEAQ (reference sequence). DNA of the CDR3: TGTGCCAGCAGCTTTTCAACAGGGGGTGGAAACACCATATATTTT. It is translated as CASSFSTGGGNTIYF.

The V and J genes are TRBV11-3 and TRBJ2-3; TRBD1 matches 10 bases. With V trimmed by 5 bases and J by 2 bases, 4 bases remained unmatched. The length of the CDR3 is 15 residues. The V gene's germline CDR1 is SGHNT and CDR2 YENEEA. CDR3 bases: TGTGCCAGCAGCCACGGGACAGGGGTCACAGATACGCAGTATTTT. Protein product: CASSHGTGVTDTQYF. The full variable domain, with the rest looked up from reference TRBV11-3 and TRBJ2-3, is EAGVVQSPRYKIIEKKQPVAFWCNPISGHNTLYWYLQNLGQGPELLIRYENEEAVDDSQLPKDRFSAERLKGVDSTLKIQPAELGDSAVYLCASSHGTGVTDTQYFGPGTRLTVL.

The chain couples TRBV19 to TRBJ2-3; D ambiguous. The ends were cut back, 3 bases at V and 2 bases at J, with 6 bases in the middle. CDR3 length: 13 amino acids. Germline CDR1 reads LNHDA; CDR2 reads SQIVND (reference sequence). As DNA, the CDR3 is TGTGCCAGTAGTATCGGTCCCACAGATACGCAGTATTTT. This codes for CASSIGPTDTQYF.

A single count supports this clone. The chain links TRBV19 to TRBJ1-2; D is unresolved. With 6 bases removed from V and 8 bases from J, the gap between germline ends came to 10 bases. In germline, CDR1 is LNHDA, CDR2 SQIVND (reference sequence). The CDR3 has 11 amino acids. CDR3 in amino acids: CASRRETGYTF. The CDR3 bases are TGTGCCAGTAGGAGGGAAACAGGCTACACCTTC.

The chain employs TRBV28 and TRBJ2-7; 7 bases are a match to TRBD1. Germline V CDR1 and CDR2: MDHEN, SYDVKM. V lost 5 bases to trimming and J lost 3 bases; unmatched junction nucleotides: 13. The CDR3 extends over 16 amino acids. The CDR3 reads CASSGSSGTAYYEQYF. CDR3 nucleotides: TGTGCCAGCAGTGGATCATCCGGGACAGCGTACTACGAGCAGTACTTC.

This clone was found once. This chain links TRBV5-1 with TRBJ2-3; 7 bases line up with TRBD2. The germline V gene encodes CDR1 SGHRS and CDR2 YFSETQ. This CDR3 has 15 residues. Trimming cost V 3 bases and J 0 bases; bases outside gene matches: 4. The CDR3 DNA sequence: TGCGCCAGCAGCTCGGGACTACAAAGCACAGATACGCAGTATTTT. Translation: CASSSGLQSTDTQYF.

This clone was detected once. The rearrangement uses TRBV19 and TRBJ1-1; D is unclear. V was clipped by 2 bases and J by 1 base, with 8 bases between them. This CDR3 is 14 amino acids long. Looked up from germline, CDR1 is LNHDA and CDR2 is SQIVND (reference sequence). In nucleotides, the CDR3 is TGTGCCAGTAGTATAACTTGGGCGAACACTGAAGCTTTCTTT. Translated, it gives CASSITWANTEAFF.

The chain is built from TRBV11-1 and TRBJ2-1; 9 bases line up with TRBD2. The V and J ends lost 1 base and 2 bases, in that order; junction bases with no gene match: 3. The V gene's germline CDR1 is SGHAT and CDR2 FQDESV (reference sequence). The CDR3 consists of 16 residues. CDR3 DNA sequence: TGTGCCAGCAGCTTAGGAGCGGGGGGAACCTACAATGAGCAGTTCTTC. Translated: CASSLGAGGTYNEQFF.

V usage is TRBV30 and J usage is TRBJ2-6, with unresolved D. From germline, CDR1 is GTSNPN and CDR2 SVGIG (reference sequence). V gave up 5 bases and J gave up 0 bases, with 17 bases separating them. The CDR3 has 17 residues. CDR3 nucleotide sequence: TGTGCCTGGGAACCACGTCGACGGAGCTCTGGGGCCAACGTCCTGACTTTC. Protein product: CAWEPRRRSSGANVLTF.